This is a list of T cell receptor beta chains from one sample in a study of Graves' ophthalmopathy and Graves' hyperthyroidism. Via MiXCR, TCRdb re-called the multiplex PCR reads, giving one row per CDR3 protein. The sample has 300,000 to 450,000 distinct CDR3 sequences; about 17% are singletons. Sequenced: peripheral blood. These receptors were taken from an adult woman with stable Graves' hyperthyroidism. Both conserved end residues are part of each CDR3. Fields, in order: D gene, clone size, J gene, V gene, CDR3 protein, CDR3 DNA. D genes are given only for firm matches. Only some rows state a clone size, as once, few, many or a class for expanded clones.

d_gene: TRBD2
abundance: many
j_gene: TRBJ2-4
v_gene: TRBV7-2
CDR3aa: CASSLEWVAGGRRAAKNIQYF
CDR3nt: TGTGCCAGCAGCTTAGAATGGGTAGCGGGAGGGCGAAGGGCAGCCAAAAACATTCAGTACTTC

d_gene: NA
abundance: NA
j_gene: TRBJ1-2
v_gene: TRBV7-2
CDR3aa: CASSQGYSDGYTF
CDR3nt: TGTGCCAGCAGCCAAGGCTATTCGGATGGCTACACCTTC

d_gene: NA
abundance: many
j_gene: TRBJ2-4
v_gene: TRBV5-1
CDR3aa: CASSLEGQKNIQYF
CDR3nt: TGCGCCAGCAGCTTGGAGGGACAAAAAAACATTCAGTACTTC

d_gene: NA
abundance: NA
j_gene: TRBJ2-5
v_gene: TRBV13
CDR3aa: CASSPGDFQETQYF
CDR3nt: TGTGCCAGCAGCCCAGGGGACTTCCAAGAGACCCAGTACTTC

d_gene: NA
abundance: NA
j_gene: TRBJ2-7
v_gene: TRBV6-1
CDR3aa: CASTGGPATYEQYF
CDR3nt: TGTGCCAGCACCGGGGGGCCCGCGACTTACGAGCAGTACTTC

d_gene: NA
abundance: many
j_gene: TRBJ2-7
v_gene: TRBV29-1
CDR3aa: CSANPGGGAEQYF
CDR3nt: TGCAGCGCCAATCCAGGGGGGGGAGCCGAGCAGTACTTC

d_gene: NA
abundance: many
j_gene: TRBJ1-1
v_gene: TRBV12-3/TRBV12-4
CDR3aa: CASSFGQSRTEAFF
CDR3nt: TGTGCCAGCAGTTTTGGACAGTCGCGCACTGAAGCTTTCTTT

d_gene: NA
abundance: many
j_gene: TRBJ2-6
v_gene: TRBV28
CDR3aa: CASSLPGTLTGANVLTF
CDR3nt: TGTGCCAGCAGTTTACCCGGGACTCTTACTGGGGCCAACGTCCTGACTTTC

d_gene: NA
abundance: many
j_gene: TRBJ2-4
v_gene: TRBV28
CDR3aa: CASSTIRLAIIAKNIQYF
CDR3nt: TGTGCCAGCAGTACCATTCGCCTAGCAATAATAGCCAAAAACATTCAGTACTTC

d_gene: TRBD1
abundance: NA
j_gene: TRBJ1-1
v_gene: TRBV2
CDR3aa: CASSAGTGGARNTEAFF
CDR3nt: TGTGCCAGCAGTGCGGGGACAGGGGGCGCCCGGAACACTGAAGCTTTCTTT

d_gene: TRBD1
abundance: many
j_gene: TRBJ1-3
v_gene: TRBV28
CDR3aa: CASSWDSLGNTIYF
CDR3nt: TGTGCCAGCAGTTGGGACAGCCTTGGAAACACCATATATTTT

d_gene: NA
abundance: many
j_gene: TRBJ1-1
v_gene: TRBV20-1
CDR3aa: CSARGPDTRPMNTEAFF
CDR3nt: TGCAGTGCTAGAGGTCCGGACACTCGACCCATGAACACTGAAGCTTTCTTT

d_gene: NA
abundance: many
j_gene: TRBJ2-6
v_gene: TRBV6-5
CDR3aa: CASSSSVAGANVLTF
CDR3nt: TGTGCCAGCAGTAGCTCGGTAGCAGGGGCCAACGTCCTGACTTTC

d_gene: NA
abundance: many
j_gene: TRBJ2-2
v_gene: TRBV29-1
CDR3aa: CSVCEQLTGELFF
CDR3nt: TGCAGCGTTTGTGAACAGCTTACCGGGGAGCTGTTTTTT

d_gene: NA
abundance: many
j_gene: TRBJ1-1
v_gene: TRBV13
CDR3aa: CASSLAFGTDGPEAFF
CDR3nt: TGTGCCAGCAGCTTAGCTTTTGGGACGGACGGACCTGAAGCTTTCTTT

d_gene: TRBD2
abundance: NA
j_gene: TRBJ2-5
v_gene: TRBV29-1
CDR3aa: CSVEGTSWVQETQYF
CDR3nt: TGCAGCGTTGAGGGGACTAGCTGGGTCCAAGAGACCCAGTACTTC

d_gene: NA
abundance: many
j_gene: TRBJ2-7
v_gene: TRBV2
CDR3aa: CASSEDWDGYEQYF
CDR3nt: TGTGCCAGCAGTGAGGATTGGGACGGCTACGAGCAGTACTTC

d_gene: TRBD1
abundance: many
j_gene: TRBJ2-7
v_gene: TRBV12-5
CDR3aa: CASGPGTGVLYERYF
CDR3nt: TGTGCTAGTGGTCCCGGGACAGGGGTTCTTTACGAGCGGTACTTC

d_gene: NA
abundance: NA
j_gene: TRBJ1-6
v_gene: TRBV9
CDR3aa: CASSVGPGEHLHF
CDR3nt: TGTGCCAGCAGCGTAGGACCGGGGGAACACCTCCACTTT

d_gene: NA
abundance: many
j_gene: TRBJ1-2
v_gene: TRBV9
CDR3aa: CASSDNPDSRVYGYTF
CDR3nt: TGTGCCAGCAGCGACAACCCGGACAGTCGGGTCTATGGCTACACCTTC

d_gene: TRBD2
abundance: many
j_gene: TRBJ2-7
v_gene: TRBV5-1
CDR3aa: CASSLATSGVGSEQYF
CDR3nt: TGCGCCAGCAGCTTGGCGACTAGCGGGGTTGGATCCGAGCAGTACTTC

d_gene: TRBD1
abundance: many
j_gene: TRBJ2-7
v_gene: TRBV27
CDR3aa: CASTQGVSTPEQYF
CDR3nt: TGTGCCAGCACCCAGGGGGTCTCAACTCCCGAGCAGTACTTC

d_gene: NA
abundance: many
j_gene: TRBJ2-1
v_gene: TRBV27
CDR3aa: CASSLTKPNEQFF
CDR3nt: TGTGCCAGCAGTCTGACTAAGCCCAATGAGCAGTTCTTC

d_gene: NA
abundance: many
j_gene: TRBJ1-5
v_gene: TRBV2
CDR3aa: CASSESRASNQPQHF
CDR3nt: TGTGCCAGCAGTGAGAGCAGGGCTAGCAATCAGCCCCAGCATTTT

d_gene: NA
abundance: NA
j_gene: TRBJ2-7
v_gene: TRBV13
CDR3aa: CASSLIRFGRAYEQYF
CDR3nt: TGTGCCAGCAGCTTAATAAGGTTTGGGCGGGCCTACGAGCAGTACTTC

d_gene: TRBD1
abundance: many
j_gene: TRBJ1-2
v_gene: TRBV27
CDR3aa: CASSTTGQGIDGYTF
CDR3nt: TGTGCCAGCTCAACTACGGGACAGGGAATCGATGGCTACACCTTC

d_gene: NA
abundance: many
j_gene: TRBJ2-7
v_gene: TRBV28
CDR3aa: CASSLFRLRRSYEQYF
CDR3nt: TGTGCCAGCAGTTTATTTCGTCTTCGACGGTCCTACGAGCAGTACTTC

d_gene: NA
abundance: many
j_gene: TRBJ2-7
v_gene: TRBV2
CDR3aa: CASRPDEGEQYF
CDR3nt: TGTGCCAGTCGACCGGACGAGGGCGAGCAGTACTTC

d_gene: NA
abundance: many
j_gene: TRBJ1-2
v_gene: TRBV2
CDR3aa: CASRIEGVSGYTF
CDR3nt: TGTGCCAGCAGGATTGAAGGAGTTTCTGGCTACACCTTC

d_gene: NA
abundance: many
j_gene: TRBJ1-1
v_gene: TRBV12-3/TRBV12-4
CDR3aa: CASSLARVTEAFF
CDR3nt: TGTGCCAGCAGTTTAGCGAGAGTCACTGAAGCTTTCTTT

d_gene: NA
abundance: many
j_gene: TRBJ2-5
v_gene: TRBV6-5
CDR3aa: CASRTTRRGAEETQYF
CDR3nt: TGTGCCAGCAGGACCACTAGGCGCGGGGCGGAGGAGACCCAGTACTTC

d_gene: NA
abundance: NA
j_gene: TRBJ2-5
v_gene: TRBV2
CDR3aa: CASRKEAGNQETRYF
CDR3nt: TGTGCCAGCAGGAAAGAGGCGGGAAACCAAGAGACCCGGTACTTC

d_gene: NA
abundance: many
j_gene: TRBJ2-7
v_gene: TRBV28
CDR3aa: CASRRGQNYEQYF
CDR3nt: TGTGCCAGCAGGCGGGGACAGAACTACGAGCAGTACTTC

d_gene: NA
abundance: NA
j_gene: TRBJ2-7
v_gene: TRBV6-1
CDR3aa: CASSPTTVYEQYF
CDR3nt: TGTGCCAGCAGCCCTACCACCGTCTACGAGCAGTACTTC

d_gene: NA
abundance: many
j_gene: TRBJ1-6
v_gene: TRBV20-1
CDR3aa: CSARDLPDTWDSPLHF
CDR3nt: TGCAGTGCTAGAGATCTCCCGGACACTTGGGATTCACCCCTCCACTTT

d_gene: TRBD1
abundance: NA
j_gene: TRBJ1-2
v_gene: TRBV11-2
CDR3aa: CASSQPGQGAFGGYTF
CDR3nt: TGTGCCAGCAGCCAGCCAGGACAGGGAGCTTTTGGGGGCTACACCTTC

d_gene: TRBD1
abundance: many
j_gene: TRBJ1-6
v_gene: TRBV2
CDR3aa: CASSGTGDNSPLHF
CDR3nt: TGTGCCAGCTCCGGGACAGGGGATAATTCACCCCTCCACTTT

d_gene: NA
abundance: few
j_gene: TRBJ1-2
v_gene: TRBV20-1
CDR3aa: CSVGGETNYGYTF
CDR3nt: TGCAGTGTGGGGGGGGAGACGAACTATGGCTACACCTTC

d_gene: TRBD1
abundance: many
j_gene: TRBJ2-7
v_gene: TRBV12-3/TRBV12-4
CDR3aa: CASSLERGQGKGEQYF
CDR3nt: TGTGCCAGCAGTTTAGAAAGGGGACAGGGGAAAGGGGAGCAGTACTTC

d_gene: TRBD1
abundance: many
j_gene: TRBJ2-4
v_gene: TRBV7-9
CDR3aa: CASSLWDRAKNIQYF
CDR3nt: TGTGCCAGCAGCTTATGGGACAGGGCCAAAAACATTCAGTACTTC

d_gene: TRBD1
abundance: many
j_gene: TRBJ1-2
v_gene: TRBV27
CDR3aa: CASRGTAMGGYTF
CDR3nt: TGTGCCAGCAGGGGGACAGCCATGGGGGGCTACACCTTC

d_gene: NA
abundance: many
j_gene: TRBJ2-5
v_gene: TRBV20-1
CDR3aa: CSARSEGGETQYF
CDR3nt: TGCAGTGCTAGAAGTGAGGGAGGAGAGACCCAGTACTTC

d_gene: NA
abundance: many
j_gene: TRBJ2-2
v_gene: TRBV6-5
CDR3aa: CASSYLRGFGELFF
CDR3nt: TGTGCCAGCAGTTACCTAAGGGGATTCGGGGAGCTGTTTTTT